What follows are 4 T cell receptor beta chains derived from one specimen sequenced in a study of regulatory T cells in long-lasting Graves disease. The authors built TCR beta libraries using iRepertoire HTBI primers and Arm-PCR of CDR3 regions. TCRdb reprocessed the multiplex PCR reads via MiXCR and lists one record per CDR3 protein. The table lists 400,000 to 500,000 distinct CDR3 sequences, 13% to 15% of them singletons. Stated time point: newly diagnosed GD, antithyroid drugs for less than 3 months. PBMC RNA served as the TCR library source. These records were also assigned to another study, of T cells in Graves' hyperthyroidism and ophthalmopathy.

This sample comprised peripheral blood mononuclear cells (PBMCs), obtained at new diagnosis, from a patient treated with antithyroid drugs. The source of these receptors is a woman aged 50 to 60 with Graves disease.

This clonotype occurred many times. The chain joins TRBV28 to TRBJ1-1; possible D gene TRBD1, 5 bases. The CDR3 covers 12 residues. The germline V gene has CDR1 MDHEN and CDR2 SYDVKM. V was shortened by 7 bases and J by 4 bases, with 10 bases between the two germline ends. CDR3 loop: CASNSDTTEAFF. The CDR3 DNA sequence: TGTGCCAGCAACTCGGACACCACTGAAGCTTTCTTT.

There are many counts of this clonotype. The genes are TRBV7-9 and TRBJ1-5, with D tentatively TRBD1 (5 bases). The CDR3 is 12 amino acids. From germline, CDR1 is SEHNR and CDR2 FQNEAQ (reference sequence). Trimming removed 4 bases at V and 6 bases at J, with 7 bases between. The CDR3 DNA follows: TGTGCCAGCAGCTCGGACATTCAGCCCCAGCATTTT. Its protein is CASSSDIQPQHF.

The chain employs TRBV7-9 and TRBJ2-5; D may correspond to TRBD1 or TRBD2 (5 bases each). The germline V gene encodes CDR1 SEHNR and CDR2 FQNEAQ (reference sequence). This CDR3 has 13 amino acids. V was shortened by 5 bases and J by 5 bases, with 12 bases between the two germline ends. The CDR3, as DNA: TGTGCCAGCAGCCTCCGAGGGGTGGAGACCCAGTACTTC. Residues: CASSLRGVETQYF.

A few counts support this clonotype. This chain uses TRBV25-1 with TRBJ2-1; 10 bases line up with TRBD2. V shed 5 bases and J 7 bases; nucleotides not matched to a gene: 5. Germline lookup yields CDR1 MGHDK and CDR2 SYGVNS. This CDR3 spans 14 amino acids. The CDR3 is CASSPGLAWNEQFF. CDR3 nucleotides: TGTGCCAGCAGTCCGGGACTAGCGTGGAATGAGCAGTTCTTC.